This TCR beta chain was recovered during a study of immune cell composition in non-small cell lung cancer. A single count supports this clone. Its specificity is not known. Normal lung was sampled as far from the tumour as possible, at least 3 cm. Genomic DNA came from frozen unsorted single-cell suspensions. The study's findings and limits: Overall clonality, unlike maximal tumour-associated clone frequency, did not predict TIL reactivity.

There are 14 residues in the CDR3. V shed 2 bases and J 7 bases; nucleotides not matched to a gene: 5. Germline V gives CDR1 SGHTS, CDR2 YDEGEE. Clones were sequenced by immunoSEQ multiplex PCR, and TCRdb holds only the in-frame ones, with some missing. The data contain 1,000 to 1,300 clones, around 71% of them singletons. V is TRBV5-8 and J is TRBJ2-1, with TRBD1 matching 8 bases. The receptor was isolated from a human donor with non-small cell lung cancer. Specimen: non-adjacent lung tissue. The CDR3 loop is CASSFGTGGNEQFF. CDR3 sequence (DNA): TGTGCCAGCAGCTTTGGGACAGGCGGGAATGAGCAGTTCTTC.